The 28 T cell receptor beta chains below come from one sample, sequenced in a study of blood T cell repertoires in COVID-19. The method was immunoSEQ multiplex PCR; TCRdb's version includes in-frame clones alone and lacks a portion of them. Of around 150,000 clones in the sample, approximately 88% were seen once. The material sequenced was peripheral blood. The receptors originated from a woman in her sixties or seventies who had recovered from COVID-19.

As concerns this clone: This specimen includes other DNA sequences encoding the same CDR3. V gene TRBV18 combines with J gene TRBJ1-2; 7 bases line up with TRBD1. Trimming cost V 3 bases and J 6 bases; bases outside gene matches: 4. This CDR3 has 13 residues. CDR1 is KGHSH and CDR2 is LQKENI in the germline V gene. Here the CDR3 DNA reads TGTGCCAGCTCACCTAGCACAGGGGATGGCTACACCTTC. Translation: CASSPSTGDGYTF.

The V call is TRBV19, the J call TRBJ2-1, with 10 bases fitting TRBD2. Germline V gene sequence: CDR1 LNHDA, CDR2 SQIVND (reference sequence). This CDR3 contains 14 residues. With 3 bases clipped from V and 9 bases from J, the junction kept 5 bases outside the gene matches. CDR3: CASSIGLAGAEQFF. As DNA, the CDR3 is TGTGCCAGTAGTATCGGCCTAGCGGGGGCTGAGCAGTTCTTC.

The rearrangement links TRBV5-1 to TRBJ2-3; D may be TRBD2 (6 bases). The CDR3 is 15 residues long. Looked up from germline, CDR1 is SGHRS and CDR2 is YFSETQ. Deletions cut 5 bases from V and 6 bases from J, with 19 bases between. The CDR3 region has the DNA TGCGCCAGCAGTCCTTTAGGGACTGTGGGGGATACGCAGTATTTT. It specifies CASSPLGTVGDTQYF.

The gene calls are TRBV5-1 and TRBJ2-5, with 7 bases fitting TRBD2. Germline V gene sequence: CDR1 SGHRS, CDR2 YFSETQ. This CDR3 is built from 16 residues. The V gene end was trimmed by 4 bases and the J gene end by 5 bases; junction bases not matched to a gene: 14. The CDR3 loop is CASSIGGGGVRETQYF. The CDR3 DNA reads TGCGCCAGCAGCATCGGAGGCGGGGGTGTCCGGGAGACCCAGTACTTC.

This clone was seen a single time. The CDR3 DNA follows: TGCAGCGTTGGTCCCTCGAACACTGAAGCTTTCTTT. This translates into CSVGPSNTEAFF. The chain joins TRBV29-1 to TRBJ1-1, with D unclear. V lost 4 bases and J lost 1, with 7 bases in between. CDR1 and CDR2 from the germline V gene are SQVTM and ANQGSEA. The CDR3 has 12 residues.

This clone was found once. The V gene is TRBV4-3, the J gene TRBJ1-2; D not resolved. CDR1 is LGHNA, CDR2 YSLEER, per germline. The ends were cut back, 6 bases at V and 3 bases at J, with 17 bases in the middle. The CDR3 is 15 residues long. As DNA, the CDR3 is TGCGCCAGCAGACGAGGACCCGGGGAGGACTATGGCTACACCTTC. Protein sequence: CASRRGPGEDYGYTF.

The genes are TRBV28 and TRBJ1-2; TRBD1 agrees at 12 bases. V dropped 7 bases and J dropped 4; count of bases not matched to a gene: 10. Germline CDR1 is MDHEN and CDR2 is SYDVKM. This CDR3 spans 16 amino acids. In DNA, the CDR3 is TGTGCCAGCACCCAAGGGACAGGGGGCTTTGGCTATGGCTACACCTTC. Amino acids: CASTQGTGGFGYGYTF.

The chain carries TRBV19 and TRBJ1-5; 10 bases are a match to TRBD1. This CDR3 spans 15 amino acids. V lost 5 bases to trimming and J lost 4 bases; unmatched junction nucleotides: 5. The germline gives CDR1 LNHDA, CDR2 SQIVND (reference sequence). The CDR3 nucleotides are TGTGCCAGTAGTCTGTCGGGACAGGGGAATCAGCCCCAGCATTTT. It encodes CASSLSGQGNQPQHF.

The chain joins TRBV6-5 to TRBJ1-1; 9 bases are shared with TRBD1. The trim removed 6 bases at V and 8 bases at J, leaving 13 bases unmatched. Germline V gives CDR1 MNHEY, CDR2 SVGAGI. The length of the CDR3 is 15 residues. Written as DNA, the CDR3 is TGTGCCAGCAGAATCCAACCGGGACAGGGTGCGGAAGCTTTCTTT. Translated: CASRIQPGQGAEAFF.

The chain couples TRBV9 to TRBJ1-4, with a weak D call TRBD1 (5 bases). CDR1 SGDLS and CDR2 YYNGEE come from the germline V gene. CDR3 length: 15 residues. V lost 0 bases and J lost 7, with 13 bases in between. CDR3 sequence: CASSVEPQGSEKLFF. CDR3 nucleotides: TGTGCCAGCAGCGTAGAGCCGCAGGGTAGTGAAAAACTGTTTTTT.

The rearrangement uses TRBV5-1 and TRBJ2-3; D gene uncertain. V was cut by 7 bases and J by 2 bases, with 5 bases left in between. The CDR3 is made up of 11 amino acids. Germline V CDR1 and CDR2: SGHRS, YFSETQ. The CDR3 reads CASQNTDTQYF. DNA of the CDR3: TGCGCCAGCCAGAACACAGATACGCAGTATTTT.

This clone was picked up a small number of times. The chain recombines TRBV10-3 with TRBJ2-7; possibly TRBD2 for D (6 bases). This CDR3 is built from 11 residues. V lost 8 bases and J lost 7, with 12 bases in between. CDR1 and CDR2 (germline): ENHRY, SYGVKD. CDR3 DNA sequence: TGTGCCATCTCACGGGACTGGGAGCAGTACTTC. It translates to CAISRDWEQYF.

V and J are TRBV11-2 and TRBJ2-5; 7 bases map to TRBD2. J was trimmed by 5 bases and V by 5 bases; bases with no gene match: 5. The CDR3 has 13 amino acids. Germline V gene data show CDR1 as SGHAT and CDR2 as FQNNGV. In DNA, the CDR3 is TGTGCCAGCAGCGAGACTAGCATGGAGACCCAGTACTTC. Residues: CASSETSMETQYF.

The rearrangement joins TRBV5-4 to TRBJ2-7, with 7 bases matching TRBD2. The germline V gene encodes CDR1 SGHNT and CDR2 YYREEE (reference sequence). V dropped 5 bases and J dropped 2; count of bases not matched to a gene: 7. The CDR3 runs to 14 residues. The CDR3 sequence is CASSYSGSAYEQYF. CDR3 coding DNA: TGTGCCAGCAGTTATAGCGGGTCCGCCTACGAGCAGTACTTC.

J is TRBJ1-2 and V is TRBV20-1, with D unresolved. Germline V gene data show CDR1 as DFQATT and CDR2 as SNEGSKA (reference sequence). The CDR3 length is 11 residues. Trimming removed 3 bases from V and 8 bases from J, with 10 bases in between. The CDR3 loop is CSASRLGGYTF. The CDR3 DNA is TGCAGTGCTAGCCGCCTAGGAGGCTACACCTTC.

This chain links TRBV5-1 with TRBJ1-4; unclear D gene. CDR1 SGHRS and CDR2 YFSETQ come from the germline V gene. CDR3 length: 14 residues. Trimming shortened V by 4 bases and J by 3 bases, and 10 bases separated the two germline ends. The CDR3 DNA is TGCGCCAGCAGCCCGGGATGGGCTAATGAAAAACTGTTTTTT. Residues: CASSPGWANEKLFF.

This rearrangement joins TRBV14 to TRBJ1-1, with 10 bases lining up with TRBD1. The CDR3 has 18 residues. V trimming: 1 base; J trimming: 5 bases; junction bases outside the gene matches: 13. Germline V gene sequence: CDR1 SGHDN, CDR2 FVKESK. The CDR3 DNA is TGTGCCAGCAGCCAAGTCTTGCCGGACAGGGGGTTTTTGACTGAAGCTTTCTTT. This codes for CASSQVLPDRGFLTEAFF.

V usage is TRBV7-8 and J usage is TRBJ2-5; 10 bases are a match to TRBD2. With 5 bases clipped from V and 4 bases from J, the junction kept 10 bases outside the gene matches. Germline V gene lookup returns CDR1 SGHVS and CDR2 FQNEAQ. The CDR3 runs to 16 residues. CDR3 DNA sequence: TGTGCCAGCAGCCCCCCCAGGCTAGCGGGGGCAGAGACCCAGTACTTC. Residues: CASSPPRLAGAETQYF.

The chain employs TRBV28 and TRBJ2-3; 12 nucleotides line up with TRBD2. The germline V gene has CDR1 MDHEN and CDR2 SYDVKM. The CDR3 length is 16 residues. V dropped 5 bases and J dropped 2; count of bases not matched to a gene: 5. The CDR3 sequence: CASSTLAGGPTDTQYF. The CDR3 DNA reads TGTGCCAGCAGTACACTAGCGGGGGGCCCCACAGATACGCAGTATTTT.

DNA of the CDR3: TGTGCCAGCAGTGCACGACAGGGGGCAACCGGGGAGCTGTTTTTT. It is translated as CASSARQGATGELFF. The gene calls are TRBV25-1 and TRBJ2-2, with 10 bases that match TRBD1. J was trimmed by 5 bases and V by 4 bases; bases with no gene match: 4. Germline V CDR1 and CDR2: MGHDK, SYGVNS. This CDR3 has 15 residues.

The V gene is TRBV5-5, the J gene TRBJ1-1, with 7 nucleotides matching TRBD1. The CDR3 length is 16 residues. After removal of 0 bases from V and 0 bases from J, the junction contained 5 bases not matched to a gene. CDR1 and CDR2 (germline): SGHKS, YYEKEE (reference sequence). The CDR3 region has the DNA TGTGCCAGCAGCTTGGGGACAGGCTCCATGAACACTGAAGCTTTCTTT. This codes for CASSLGTGSMNTEAFF.

V and J are TRBV28 and TRBJ1-2, with 7 positions matching TRBD1. This CDR3 comprises 14 residues. The germline V gene has CDR1 MDHEN and CDR2 SYDVKM. The V and J ends lost 4 bases and 2 bases, in that order; junction bases with no gene match: 4. CDR3 loop: CASSSGQVNYGYTF. The CDR3 DNA follows: TGTGCCAGCAGTTCAGGACAGGTCAACTATGGCTACACCTTC.

The chain links TRBV10-3 to TRBJ1-5; 8 bases agree with TRBD1. Germline loops: CDR1 ENHRY, CDR2 SYGVKD. V shed 3 bases, J shed 1 base, and the junction held 5 bases outside the gene matches. The CDR3 length is 16 residues. CDR3 region: CAISDSRGLSNQPQHF. CDR3 DNA: TGTGCCATCAGTGATAGCAGGGGGCTAAGCAATCAGCCCCAGCATTTT.

J is TRBJ2-7 and V is TRBV29-1; 10 bases fit TRBD1. After removal of 6 bases from V and 5 bases from J, the junction contained 4 bases not matched to a gene. This CDR3 spans 12 amino acids. In germline, CDR1 is SQVTM, CDR2 ANQGSEA. The CDR3 region is CSVSGQGDEQYF. DNA of the CDR3: TGCAGCGTCTCCGGACAGGGGGACGAGCAGTACTTC.

The CDR3: CASSPQGTGNTIYF. CDR3 in DNA: TGCGCCAGCAGTCCCCAGGGGACTGGAAACACCATATATTTT. The chain has TRBV4-3 and TRBJ1-3, with D possibly matching TRBD1 (6 bases). The CDR3 is 14 amino acids. Deletions cut 6 bases from V and 2 bases from J, with 11 bases between. Germline V lookup: CDR1 LGHNA, CDR2 YSLEER.

CDR3 residues: CASSEWSGGVSGELFF. CDR3 sequence (DNA): TGTGCCAGCAGTGAATGGAGCGGGGGGGTGTCCGGGGAGCTGTTTTTT. The chain combines TRBV6-1 with TRBJ2-2; 10 bases are shared with TRBD2. The germline CDR1 and CDR2 sequences are MNHNS and SASEGT. The CDR3 contains 16 residues. J gave up 6 bases and V 2 bases, and 6 bases lay outside the gene matches.

This sequence joins TRBV19 and TRBJ1-1; D is uncertain. Trimming pared 8 bases from V and 0 bases from J, leaving 13 bases between. This CDR3 spans 14 amino acids. CDR1 LNHDA and CDR2 SQIVND come from the germline V gene (reference sequence). The CDR3: CASEGYRLNTEAFF. In DNA form, the CDR3 reads TGTGCCAGTGAGGGATACCGATTGAACACTGAAGCTTTCTTT.

V and J are TRBV5-4 and TRBJ2-3; perhaps TRBD1 as D (6 bases). V lost 1 base and J 5 bases, leaving 11 bases between the germline ends. CDR1 and CDR2 (germline): SGHNT, YYREEE (reference sequence). This CDR3 contains 14 residues. This CDR3 is CASSLYRAKDTQYF. The CDR3 DNA follows: TGTGCCAGCAGCTTGTACAGGGCCAAAGATACGCAGTATTTT.